This entry features one T cell receptor beta chain sequence. The target antigen is unknown. The source of the sample is a study of OX40 agonist ivuxolimab in advanced cancers. Study summary: Patients took ivuxolimab, an agonistic anti-OX40 (CD134) antibody. General study points: CD4+ T cells averaged fewer expanded clones than CD8+ T cells.

Repertoires were generated with immunoSEQ multiplex PCR, while TCRdb's copy carries only in-frame clones and drops some. Of about 36,000 clones in the sample, around 77% were seen once. Germline assignment: CDR1 LNHDA and CDR2 SQIVND (reference sequence). The CDR3 extends over 17 amino acids. V lost 0 bases and J lost 1, with 12 bases in between. The genes are TRBV19 and TRBJ2-2, with D unclear. The TCR was taken from an adult with an advanced solid tumor such as melanoma, head and neck, liver or kidney cancer. The source material was CD4+ or CD8+ T cells sorted from blood, sampled in a trial of the OX40 agonist ivuxolimab. CDR3 in DNA: TGTGCCAGTAGTATAGATCATCTTAGGGTGAACACCGGGGAGCTGTTTTTT. Its translation: CASSIDHLRVNTGELFF.